This TCR beta chain was retrieved from a study of shared clonotypes between healthy human individuals. J lost 6 bases, V lost 5 bases, and 12 bases had no gene match. This CDR3 is 16 amino acids long. Germline CDR1 and CDR2: LNHDA and SQIVND (reference sequence). CD45RA+ naive and CD45RA-negative memory subsets were separated from CD4+ cells. A note on this clone: What it binds is unknown.

At the deep level, the assay was run. Produced via immunoSEQ multiplex PCR; TCRdb's table is partial and in-frame only. Here the sample spans 2 million to 3 million clones, 93% being singletons. Study findings and constraints: It was the non-shared clonotypes that had lower generation probabilities than clonotypes shared by all four donors.

Sequenced input: naive CD4+ T cells from PBMCs. Regarding subset: CD45RA+ positively selected. The V and J genes are TRBV19 and TRBJ2-2; 7 bases agree with TRBD1. The clonotype was recovered from a man between 18 and 35 years old in good health. Some clones in this sample may be carry-over from other donors' samples. Here the CDR3 DNA reads TGTGCCAGTAGTCTAGGTAGGGACAGAGTGGCCGGGGAGCTGTTTTTT. It yields the protein CASSLGRDRVAGELFF.